The rows below give T cell receptor beta chains drawn from one sample of a study of blood T cell repertoires in COVID-19. Measured with immunoSEQ multiplex PCR; TCRdb has only the in-frame clones, and not every one. Counted here are about 210,000 clones, about 87% occurring once; the ten biggest clones make up roughly 1.7%. The sequencing sample was made of peripheral blood. These receptors originate from a man in his 70s with acute or convalescent COVID-19. CDR3s include the opening cysteine and the closing phenylalanine or tryptophan. Fields, in order: V gene, J gene, clone size, D gene, CDR3 protein, CDR3 DNA. A D gene is named only where the DNA matches it firmly. Size is stated for part of the rows, as once, few or many counts, or as a class when the clone is expanded.

>TRBV13|TRBJ2-6|-|TRBD2
CASSSGLAGAGANVLTF
TGTGCCAGCAGCTCGGGACTAGCGGGAGCTGGGGCCAACGTCCTGACTTTC
>TRBV5-5|TRBJ2-7|-|TRBD1
CASSLVGGQGYEQYF
TGTGCCAGCAGCCTGGTGGGGGGACAGGGATACGAGCAGTACTTC
>TRBV7-2|TRBJ2-7|-|TRBD2
CASSLVRTSGSIEQYF
TGTGCCAGCAGCTTAGTGCGGACTAGCGGGAGCATCGAGCAGTACTTC
>TRBV7-2|TRBJ2-5|-|-
CASSRVRSGETQYF
TGTGCCAGCAGCAGAGTCCGGAGTGGTGAGACCCAGTACTTC
>TRBV5-1|TRBJ1-5|once|TRBD1
CASSRGTGGDQPQHF
TGCGCCAGCAGCCGAGGGACAGGTGGAGATCAGCCCCAGCATTTT
>TRBV5-1|TRBJ2-3|-|TRBD1
CASSNRQGSDTQYF
TGCGCCAGCAGCAATCGACAGGGGTCAGATACGCAGTATTTT
>TRBV9|TRBJ1-1|once|TRBD1
CASSVGGGGGGANTEAFF
TGTGCCAGCAGCGTAGGAGGGGGCGGTGGCGGCGCGAACACTGAAGCTTTCTTT
>TRBV7-8|TRBJ2-2|-|-
CASSRPGSNTGELFF
TGTGCCAGCAGCCGTCCGGGATCGAACACCGGGGAGCTGTTTTTT
>TRBV4-1|TRBJ2-4|-|-
CASSLILAKNIQYF
TGCGCCAGCAGCCTTATTCTAGCCAAAAACATTCAGTACTTC
>TRBV3-1/TRBV3-2|TRBJ2-3|-|-
CASSQRVTDTQYF
TGTGCCAGCAGCCAACGAGTTACAGATACGCAGTATTTT
>TRBV19|TRBJ2-7|-|TRBD2
CASSRTSSPSYEQYF
TGTGCCAGTAGTAGGACTAGTTCCCCATCCTACGAGCAGTACTTC
>TRBV28|TRBJ1-5|-|TRBD1
CASSWTGGRQPQHF
TGTGCCAGCAGTTGGACAGGGGGCAGGCAGCCCCAGCATTTT
>TRBV7-2|TRBJ1-2|-|TRBD1
CASSLDYGRGVIGYTF
TGTGCCAGCAGCTTAGATTATGGCAGGGGGGTTATAGGCTACACCTTC
>TRBV29-1|TRBJ2-7|-|TRBD2
CSVGASGKGEQYF
TGCAGCGTTGGGGCCAGCGGGAAGGGCGAGCAGTACTTC
>TRBV5-1|TRBJ2-1|-|TRBD2
CASSPTSGGSSYNEQFF
TGCGCCAGCAGCCCGACTAGCGGGGGGAGCTCCTACAATGAGCAGTTCTTC
>TRBV5-6|TRBJ1-1|once|TRBD1
CASSSGPPGGFGAFF
TGTGCCAGCAGCTCTGGACCTCCAGGGGGGTTTGGAGCTTTCTTT
>TRBV6-4|TRBJ1-2|-|TRBD1
CASSGLRDRLSYGYTF
TGTGCCAGCAGTGGGCTTAGGGACAGGTTAAGCTATGGCTACACCTTC
>TRBV7-3|TRBJ1-1|-|-
CASSLNPETEAFF
TGTGCCAGCAGCTTAAATCCGGAGACTGAAGCTTTCTTT
>TRBV5-1|TRBJ2-7|once|TRBD1
CASSSPGTGKSYEQYF
TGCGCCAGCAGCAGTCCCGGGACAGGGAAATCCTACGAGCAGTACTTC
>TRBV7-9|TRBJ2-1|-|-
CASSLGAPPYNEQFF
TGTGCCAGCAGCTTAGGGGCTCCCCCATACAATGAGCAGTTCTTC
>TRBV29-1|TRBJ2-4|once|-
CSVEEAGVKNIQYF
TGCAGCGTTGAAGAGGCAGGGGTCAAAAACATTCAGTACTTC
>TRBV27|TRBJ2-7|-|-
CASSFRQGSGYEQYF
TGTGCCAGCAGTTTTCGCCAGGGATCTGGCTACGAGCAGTACTTC
>TRBV29-1|TRBJ2-7|-|TRBD1
CSALVRGYEQYF
TGCAGCGCGTTGGTCAGGGGGTACGAGCAGTACTTC
>TRBV5-6|TRBJ1-2|-|-
CASSLGVDYGYTF
TGTGCCAGCAGCTTAGGAGTTGACTATGGCTACACCTTC
>TRBV5-1|TRBJ1-2|-|TRBD1
CASSKGQAFNYGYTF
TGCGCCAGCAGCAAAGGACAGGCCTTTAACTATGGCTACACCTTC
>TRBV30|TRBJ1-3|-|-
CAWSVEDGNTIYF
TGTGCCTGGAGTGTTGAGGATGGAAACACCATATATTTT
>TRBV9|TRBJ1-5|few|TRBD1
CASSAGTGGGQPQHF
TGTGCCAGCAGCGCCGGGACAGGGGGCGGTCAGCCCCAGCATTTT
>TRBV5-1|TRBJ2-1|-|-
CASSRSYNEQFF
TGCGCCAGCAGCCGCTCCTACAATGAGCAGTTCTTC
>TRBV29-1|TRBJ2-7|-|TRBD1
CSATGQWTYEQYF
TGCAGCGCCACGGGACAGTGGACCTACGAGCAGTACTTC
>TRBV30|TRBJ2-5|-|-
CAWTEQETQYF
TGTGCCTGGACTGAGCAAGAGACCCAGTACTTC
>TRBV6-1|TRBJ2-1|-|-
CASSEAARRLEQFF
TGTGCCAGCAGTGAAGCGGCACGGCGGCTAGAGCAGTTCTTC
>TRBV28|TRBJ1-5|-|TRBD1
CASSSDRGYSNQPQHF
TGTGCCAGCAGTAGCGACAGGGGATATAGCAATCAGCCCCAGCATTTT
>TRBV6-1|TRBJ2-5|few|TRBD1
CASSESIVAGGTQYF
TGTGCCAGCAGTGAATCCATCGTCGCAGGGGGGACCCAGTACTTC
>TRBV5-4|TRBJ1-2|-|TRBD1
CASSQQNRDSYGYTF
TGTGCCAGCAGCCAACAAAACCGGGACAGCTATGGCTACACCTTC
>TRBV29-1|TRBJ2-5|-|TRBD2
CSVVGSGSDETQYF
TGCAGCGTTGTAGGTAGCGGGAGCGATGAGACCCAGTACTTC
>TRBV5-1|TRBJ2-5|once|TRBD1
CASSQWTGRETQYF
TGCGCCAGCAGCCAATGGACAGGGAGGGAGACCCAGTACTTC
>TRBV4-3|TRBJ1-4|-|-
CASSQDGSQGGKLFF
TGCGCCAGCAGCCAAGACGGTTCACAGGGCGGAAAACTGTTTTTT
>TRBV4-1|TRBJ1-4|-|-
CASSQDRGLELFF
TGCGCCAGCAGCCAAGATAGAGGACTAGAACTGTTTTTT
>TRBV7-6|TRBJ1-5|-|-
CASSPREGINQPQHF
TGTGCCAGCAGCCCCAGGGAGGGGATAAATCAGCCCCAGCATTTT
>TRBV29-1|TRBJ2-2|-|-
CSVVRDTNTGELFF
TGCAGCGTTGTTCGGGATACGAACACCGGGGAGCTGTTTTTT
>TRBV27|TRBJ2-7|few|-
CASSLQGAPYEQYF
TGTGCCAGCAGTTTACAAGGAGCTCCATACGAGCAGTACTTC
>TRBV7-2|TRBJ2-5|-|TRBD1
CASSLGGSRGQETQYF
TGTGCCAGCAGCTTAGGAGGTTCCAGGGGGCAAGAGACCCAGTACTTC
>TRBV7-3|TRBJ2-1|-|TRBD2
CASSPPSGEQFF
TGTGCCAGCAGCCCGCCTAGCGGTGAGCAGTTCTTC
>TRBV19|TRBJ2-5|-|TRBD1
CASSDRGQETQYF
TGTGCCAGTAGTGACAGGGGCCAAGAGACCCAGTACTTC
>TRBV7-8|TRBJ1-1|-|-
CASSLDRNTEAFF
TGTGCCAGCAGCCTCGACAGGAACACTGAAGCTTTCTTT
>TRBV11-2|TRBJ1-3|-|-
CASSLDGRASGNTIYF
TGTGCCAGCAGCTTAGATGGGCGAGCCTCTGGAAACACCATATATTTT
>TRBV7-2|TRBJ2-4|-|TRBD2
CASSGQLAERVNIQYF
TGTGCCAGCAGCGGGCAACTAGCGGAGAGGGTGAACATTCAGTACTTC
>TRBV4-3|TRBJ1-2|-|-
CASSQEGLPLKGYTF
TGCGCCAGCAGCCAAGAGGGACTCCCACTAAAGGGCTACACCTTC
>TRBV7-3|TRBJ2-3|-|TRBD2
CASSLTSGSEDTQYF
TGTGCCAGCAGCTTAACTAGCGGGAGTGAAGATACGCAGTATTTT
>TRBV27|TRBJ1-1|-|-
CASSPPGNQVTEAFF
TGTGCCAGCAGCCCTCCAGGGAATCAGGTCACTGAAGCTTTCTTT